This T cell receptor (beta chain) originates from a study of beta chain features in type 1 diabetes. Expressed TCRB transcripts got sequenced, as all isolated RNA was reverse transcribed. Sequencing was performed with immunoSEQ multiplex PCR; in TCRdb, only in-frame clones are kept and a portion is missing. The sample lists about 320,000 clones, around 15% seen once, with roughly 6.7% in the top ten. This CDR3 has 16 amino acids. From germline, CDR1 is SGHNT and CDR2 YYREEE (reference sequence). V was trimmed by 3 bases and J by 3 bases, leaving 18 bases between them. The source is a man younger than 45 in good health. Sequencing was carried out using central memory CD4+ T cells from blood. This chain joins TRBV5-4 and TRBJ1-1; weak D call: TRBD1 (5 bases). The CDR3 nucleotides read TGTGCCAGCAGCTACCCTAGCGGGGCGGCCGACACTGAAGCTTTCTTT. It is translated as CASSYPSGAADTEAFF.